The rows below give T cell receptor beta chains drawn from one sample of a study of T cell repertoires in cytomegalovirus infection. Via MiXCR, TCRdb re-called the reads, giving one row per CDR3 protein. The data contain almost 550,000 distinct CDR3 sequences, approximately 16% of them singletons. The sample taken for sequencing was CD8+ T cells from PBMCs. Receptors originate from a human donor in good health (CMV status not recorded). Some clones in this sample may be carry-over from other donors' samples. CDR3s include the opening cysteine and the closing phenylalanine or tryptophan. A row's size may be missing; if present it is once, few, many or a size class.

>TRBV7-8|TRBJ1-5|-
CASSSETVSFFQPQHF
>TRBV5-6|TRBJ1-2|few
CASSSGQGFNYGYTF
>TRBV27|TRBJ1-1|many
CASSPRTPPITEAFF
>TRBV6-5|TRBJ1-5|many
CASSYSGRGPEGPNQPQHF
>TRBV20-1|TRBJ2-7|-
CSAGSFTSSYEQYF
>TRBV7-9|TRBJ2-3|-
CASSLVVDVWSTDTQYF
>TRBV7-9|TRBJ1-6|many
CASSLVRDSASYNSPLHF
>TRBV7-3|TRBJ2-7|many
CASSPGGFYEQYF
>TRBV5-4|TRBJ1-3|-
CASSPDRNGNTIYF
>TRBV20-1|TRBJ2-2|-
CSATSSRGRDTGELFF
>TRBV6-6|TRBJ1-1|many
CASSPSRQGPTLNTEAFF
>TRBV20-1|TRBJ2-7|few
CSARGQGNYEQYF
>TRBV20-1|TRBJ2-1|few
CSASSGDNEQFF
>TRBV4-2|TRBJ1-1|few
CASSQPAITGRLMNTEAFF
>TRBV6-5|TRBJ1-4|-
CASSLDGNTEKLFF
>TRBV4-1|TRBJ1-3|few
CASSQGAYSGNTIYF
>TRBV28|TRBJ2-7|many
CASSSSGTSVTTYEQYF
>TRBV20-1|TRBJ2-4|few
CSASWALAKNIQYF
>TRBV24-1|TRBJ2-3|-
CATGGTYGFADTQYF
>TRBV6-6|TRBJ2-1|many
CASITGGSSYNEQFF
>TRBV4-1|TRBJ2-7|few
CASSHLTTSYEQYF
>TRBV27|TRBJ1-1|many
CASSFRGESTEAFF
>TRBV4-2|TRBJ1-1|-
CASSQESTGPTEAFF
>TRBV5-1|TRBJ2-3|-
CASSSPRGRGTDTQYF
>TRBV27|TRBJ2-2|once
CASSADPGQENTGELFF
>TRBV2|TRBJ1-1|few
CASITGASGEAFF
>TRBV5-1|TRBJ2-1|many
CASSLAVGGAYNEQFF